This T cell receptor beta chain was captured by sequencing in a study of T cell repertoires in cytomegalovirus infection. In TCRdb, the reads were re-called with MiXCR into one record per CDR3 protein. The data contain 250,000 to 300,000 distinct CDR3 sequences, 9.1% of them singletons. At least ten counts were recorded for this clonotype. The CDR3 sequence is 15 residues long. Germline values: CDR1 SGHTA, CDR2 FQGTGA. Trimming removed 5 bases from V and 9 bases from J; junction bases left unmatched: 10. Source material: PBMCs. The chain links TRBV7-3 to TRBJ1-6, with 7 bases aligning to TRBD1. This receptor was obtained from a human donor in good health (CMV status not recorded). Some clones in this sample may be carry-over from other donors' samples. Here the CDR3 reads CASSRPTGSGSPLHF. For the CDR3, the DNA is TGTGCCAGCAGCCGACCGACAGGGTCGGGTTCACCCCTCCACTTT.